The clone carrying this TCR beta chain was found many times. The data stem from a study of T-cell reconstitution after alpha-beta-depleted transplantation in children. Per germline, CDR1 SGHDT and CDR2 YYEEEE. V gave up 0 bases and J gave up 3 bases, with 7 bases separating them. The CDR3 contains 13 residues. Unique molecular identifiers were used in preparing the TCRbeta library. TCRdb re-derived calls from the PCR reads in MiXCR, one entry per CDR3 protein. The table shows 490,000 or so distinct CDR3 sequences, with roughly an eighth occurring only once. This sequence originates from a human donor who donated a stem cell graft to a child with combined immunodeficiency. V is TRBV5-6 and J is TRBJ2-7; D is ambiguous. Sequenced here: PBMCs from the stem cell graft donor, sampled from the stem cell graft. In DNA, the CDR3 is TGTGCCAGCAGCTTGGACGGAAGCTACGAGCAGTACTTC. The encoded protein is CASSLDGSYEQYF.